This record concerns one TCR beta chain sequence. Its antigen target is currently unknown. Base qualities are not recorded, but no much larger clone differs from it by a single base. The library was produced with 5' RACE. TCRdb shows the sequencer as Illumina HiSeq 2000. A universal primer binding site was introduced by template switching, and a unique molecular identifier was present in the final cDNA, enabling accurate counting of TCR cDNA molecules. First-strand cDNA for TCR alpha and beta chains was synthesized from specific primers in the conserved constant-segment region. To control for contamination, each cDNA library was double barcoded with a SMART-Mk sample barcode plus Illumina barcodes. Two successive PCR steps introduced TruSeq adapter sequences along with Illumina sample barcodes. TCR alpha and beta cDNA libraries were sequenced on the Illumina HiSeq platform with custom primers. As for the authors' bioinformatics: MiGEC was used to process raw reads and extract unique molecular identifiers, and MiXCR was used to find CDR3 positions. Recombination models were inferred per individual with the repgenHMM and IGoR tools using an EM algorithm. Shared clonotypes were analyzed with the tcR package in R, and sharing was normalized by the product of cloneset sizes. To study raw recombination free of thymic and clonal selection effects, out-of-frame nonproductive sequences were analyzed. The public reads were reanalyzed by TCRdb: fastp trimming at Q25, MiXCR alignment, in-frame beta chains only. Duplicate CDR3 protein sequences are folded into a single record with the most common DNA and genes. V and J calls and clone size were set by TCRdb, not the authors. The sample includes fewer than 500,000 distinct CDR3 sequences, with roughly a quarter observed a single time. The ten largest make up roughly 2.8% of the sample.

The data originate from a study of identical twins (dated by TCRdb to the mid-2010s). Study-wide context: The study deep-sequenced TCR alpha and beta repertoires from monozygotic twins, unrelated adults of various ages and cord blood to test whether fetal clonotypes persist. To rule out contamination, the twin experiments were replicated at different times with different library preparation protocols. Broader findings and caveats from the paper: Compared with coincidental sharing between unrelated individuals, out-of-frame TCR alpha sequences shared between twins had an excess of sequences with low generation probability. Abundant cord blood beta clonotypes had fewer insertions, young adult naive repertoires showed a similar but weaker trend, and memory repertoires showed no such trend. Because the same donors could not be followed over many years, the conclusions depended on cross-sectional statistical analysis. In monozygotic twins, out-of-frame TCR alpha sharing was systematically underestimated by recombination models, although the models agreed with sharing between unrelated individuals. A weaker excess of twin sharing was found in beta out-of-frame sequences because the signal-to-noise ratio was lowered by fewer shared sequences. Zero-insertion analyses could be partly confounded by invariant T cells such as MAIT and iNKT, though diverse VJ usage argued against such confounding for most clonotypes.

All donors were healthy Caucasians. The twin cohort consisted of three pairs of female monozygotic twins, all aged about 18 to 30 years. CD4+ and CD8+ T cell populations were isolated with positive isolation kits from Invitrogen. The CDR3 starts with the cysteine, ends with the phenylalanine, and has 14 residues. Only CDR3 DNA remains: 42 bases, in frame from the first base. CDR1 and CDR2 (ENHRY, SYGVKD) derive from the germline V gene. The junction shows trimming of 6 bases on V and 3 bases on J, plus 14 bases between the germline ends. This sample was shared with a second study, whose subject was T cells expressing NK-cell markers. According to the second study: Several donors provided sorted CD3+CD56+NKG2C+, CD3+CD56+NKG2C- and CD3+CD56-NKG2C+ T-cell subsets, whose TCR beta-chain repertoires were profiled. Of the eight sequenced donors, seven were found to be HCMV-seropositive and one was found to be HCMV-seronegative. In several experiments an anti-gammadeltaTCR antibody was added to restrict sorting to alphabetaTCR-expressing T cells. In over 5 donors, the dominant CD3+CD56+NKG2C+ clonotypes were among the top 10 CD8+ clonotypes and accounted for about 1.0-7.5% of CD8+ T cells. Those dominant clonotypes were again the most abundant among CD3+CD56-NKG2C+ cells in a handful of donors, at about 28.3-60.1%. It remained unclear whether the expanded NKG2C-expressing T cell clones were specific for HCMV antigens. The study sequenced eight donors, all healthy volunteers chosen at random: three men and five women. HCMV serostatus was determined by detecting HCMV-specific IgG in serum with a commercial ELISA kit. MIGEC was used to demultiplex reads and group the reads by UMI, and MiTCR was used to assemble and quantify clonotypes. To exclude erroneous sequences, any TCR cDNA sequence not supported by at least two reads was discarded. The tcR package was used for downstream repertoire analysis, and clonotypes were matched across fractions by CDR3 nucleotide sequence plus V segment. VDJmatch was used to annotate antigen specificity against VDJdb, with one amino acid substitution in CDR3 allowed.

The sequencing input was CD4+ T cells sorted from blood. Recombination joined TRBV10-3 with TRBJ2-5, with the D gene uncertain. The TCR comes from a woman aged 18-29 years in good health. The nucleotide sequence is given as TGTGCCATCAGAAAAAGGGTGGCAGAAGAGACCCAGTACTTC. Protein translation: CAIRKRVAEETQYF.